Listed below are T cell receptor beta chains from one sample, sequenced in a study of T cell clonotyping in hematopoietic cell transplantation. Assay used: immunoSEQ multiplex PCR; TCRdb lists only in-frame clones, some missing. The sample lists about 15,000 clones; 80% to 90% were seen once. The sequenced material came from peripheral blood mononuclear cells. These receptors all stem from a woman between 40 and 50 years old in good health. Some clones in this sample may be carry-over from other donors' samples. The CDR3 runs from the conserved cysteine through the conserved F or W. The D gene is left open where the match is weak. A row's size may be missing; if present it is once, few, many or a size class.

. | TRBJ1-1 | TRBV6-6 | . | CASSYVQGMNTEAFF | TGTGCCAGCAGTTACGTCCAGGGCATGAACACTGAAGCTTTCTTT
. | TRBJ2-7 | TRBV27 | . | CASSFMRVGSYEQYF | TGTGCCAGCAGTTTTATGCGGGTCGGCTCCTACGAGCAGTACTTC
. | TRBJ2-1 | TRBV11-1 | TRBD2 | CASSLALSSGTGNEQFF | TGTGCCAGCAGCTTAGCCCTCTCTAGCGGGACCGGTAATGAGCAGTTCTTC
once | TRBJ1-5 | TRBV9 | . | CASSQGPYSNQPQHF | TGTGCCAGCAGCCAGGGACCCTATAGCAATCAGCCCCAGCATTTT
. | TRBJ1-2 | TRBV2 | . | CASSSQLANYGYTF | TGTGCCAGCAGTTCACAATTAGCTAACTATGGCTACACCTTC
. | TRBJ1-2 | TRBV2 | . | CASMDNYGYTF | TGTGCCAGCATGGATAACTATGGCTACACCTTC
. | TRBJ2-7 | TRBV29-1 | . | CSVVPSGSRSYEQYF | TGCAGCGTTGTCCCCTCAGGGAGTAGGTCCTACGAGCAGTACTTC
. | TRBJ1-2 | TRBV29-1 | . | CSVALPGAIQANYGYTF | TGCAGCGTTGCCCTGCCCGGGGCCATCCAAGCTAACTATGGCTACACCTTC
large | TRBJ2-1 | TRBV7-3 | . | CASSYGNNEQFF | TGTGCCAGCAGCTACGGTAACAATGAGCAGTTCTTC
. | TRBJ1-2 | TRBV5-8 | . | CASSTDSPGYTF | TGTGCCAGCAGCACTGACAGTCCTGGCTACACCTTC
. | TRBJ2-7 | TRBV13 | . | CASSERTGGTSGRPYEQYF | TGTGCCAGCAGCGAACGGACAGGGGGCACTAGCGGGAGACCCTACGAGCAGTACTTC
. | TRBJ2-7 | TRBV4-1 | TRBD1 | CASSRGPGGSYEQYF | TGCGCCAGCAGCCGGGGCCCAGGGGGCTCCTACGAGCAGTACTTC
. | TRBJ1-4 | TRBV11-2 | TRBD1 | CASSLVQGAEKLFF | TGTGCCAGCAGCTTAGTACAGGGGGCTGAAAAACTGTTTTTT
. | TRBJ1-5 | TRBV30 | . | CAWSARSNQPQHF | TGTGCCTGGAGTGCTCGGAGCAATCAGCCCCAGCATTTT
. | TRBJ1-5 | TRBV25-1 | . | CASSECKQRNQPQHF | TGTGCCAGCAGTGAATGTAAGCAACGGAATCAGCCCCAGCATTTT
. | TRBJ2-1 | TRBV9 | . | CASSGGRNEQFF | TGTGCCAGCAGCGGTGGCAGGAATGAGCAGTTCTTC
. | TRBJ2-7 | TRBV14 | . | CASSPANYEQYF | TGTGCCAGCAGCCCGGCCAACTACGAGCAGTACTTC
. | TRBJ2-7 | TRBV19 | . | CASSRVSLPIDEQYF | TGTGCCAGTAGTAGGGTGAGCCTCCCCATAGACGAGCAGTACTTC
few | TRBJ2-5 | TRBV20-1 | . | CSARVGETQYF | TGCAGTGCTAGAGTGGGGGAGACCCAGTACTTC
. | TRBJ1-1 | TRBV5-1 | TRBD1 | CASSPWTGGIENTEAFF | TGCGCCAGCAGCCCTTGGACAGGGGGCATTGAGAATACTGAAGCTTTCTTT
few | TRBJ2-2 | TRBV4-2 | TRBD1 | CASSHGTDVGELFF | TGTGCCAGCAGCCATGGGACAGACGTCGGGGAGCTGTTTTTT
once | TRBJ2-6 | TRBV29-1 | . | CSVGAGGWAGANVLTF | TGCAGCGTTGGGGCGGGTGGCTGGGCTGGGGCCAACGTCCTGACTTTC
. | TRBJ2-5 | TRBV14 | . | CASSLSRTNQYF | TGTGCCAGCAGCTTAAGCAGGACTAACCAGTACTTC
. | TRBJ2-5 | TRBV10-3 | TRBD2 | CAIKGTSGPGETQYF | TGTGCCATCAAAGGGACTAGCGGGCCTGGGGAGACCCAGTACTTC
. | TRBJ2-6 | TRBV29-1 | . | CSVDAPGRGANVLTF | TGCAGCGTTGATGCTCCGGGACGCGGGGCCAACGTCCTGACTTTC
. | TRBJ1-2 | TRBV4-1 | . | CASSQDRTGGTNYGYTF | TGCGCCAGCAGCCAAGACCGTACCGGGGGAACTAACTATGGCTACACCTTC
. | TRBJ2-7 | TRBV2 | TRBD1 | CASSEFWTGQTYEQYF | TGTGCCAGCAGTGAATTTTGGACAGGGCAAACCTACGAGCAGTACTTC
. | TRBJ1-4 | TRBV19 | . | CASSLDGPATNEKLFF | TGTGCCAGTAGCCTGGACGGGCCTGCAACTAATGAAAAACTGTTTTTT
. | TRBJ1-1 | TRBV19 | . | CASSIGAGRNTEAFF | TGTGCCAGTAGTATAGGAGCAGGGAGGAACACTGAAGCTTTCTTT
. | TRBJ2-6 | TRBV14 | . | CASSPRAVSGANVLTF | TGTGCCAGCAGCCCCCGAGCGGTGTCTGGGGCCAACGTCCTGACTTTC
. | TRBJ1-6 | TRBV7-6 | TRBD1 | CASSLGDRGYSPLHF | TGTGCCAGCAGCTTAGGGGACAGGGGATATTCACCCCTCCACTTT
. | TRBJ2-7 | TRBV30 | . | CAWSAQGEQYF | TGTGCCTGGAGTGCCCAGGGGGAGCAGTACTTC
. | TRBJ2-7 | TRBV7-2 | . | CASSPGLAEVYEQYF | TGTGCCAGCAGCCCCGGGTTGGCGGAAGTTTACGAGCAGTACTTC
. | TRBJ2-1 | TRBV9 | TRBD1 | CASSVEGQGFNEQFF | TGTGCCAGCAGCGTAGAGGGACAGGGGTTTAATGAGCAGTTCTTC
few | TRBJ1-2 | TRBV5-6 | TRBD1 | CASSYNRGLGYTF | TGTGCCAGCAGCTACAACAGGGGGCTTGGCTACACCTTC
. | TRBJ2-1 | TRBV4-2 | . | CASSSVNNLNEQFF | TGTGCCAGCAGCTCGGTAAATAACTTGAATGAGCAGTTCTTC
. | TRBJ1-1 | TRBV19 | TRBD1 | CASRLTGGAATEAFF | TGTGCCAGTAGACTGACAGGGGGCGCGGCCACTGAAGCTTTCTTT
once | TRBJ2-7 | TRBV30 | . | CAWSVRGHNEQYF | TGTGCCTGGAGTGTAAGAGGCCACAACGAGCAGTACTTC
. | TRBJ1-2 | TRBV9 | TRBD1 | CASSKGDRAKNYGYTF | TGTGCCAGCAGCAAAGGGGACAGGGCAAAGAACTATGGCTACACCTTC
. | TRBJ1-6 | TRBV6-6 | . | CASSYLRGRSLAPLHF | TGTGCCAGCAGTTATTTACGGGGGCGATCCCTAGCACCCCTCCACTTT
. | TRBJ2-5 | TRBV6-1 | TRBD2 | CASSELAGGQETQYF | TGTGCCAGCAGTGAACTAGCGGGGGGGCAAGAGACCCAGTACTTC
. | TRBJ1-1 | TRBV11-1 | . | CASSFGTNTEAFF | TGTGCCAGCAGCTTCGGGACGAACACTGAAGCTTTCTTT
. | TRBJ2-2 | TRBV6-6 | TRBD2 | CASGGLSSGDTGELFF | TGTGCCAGCGGGGGCCTTTCTAGCGGGGACACCGGGGAGCTGTTTTTT
. | TRBJ1-5 | TRBV1 | . | CTSSQDWGTELRHSNQPQHF | TGCACCAGCAGCCAAGATTGGGGAACAGAACTTCGGCATAGCAATCAGCCCCAGCATTTT
. | TRBJ2-7 | TRBV7-2 | TRBD2 | CASSLGLAGGYEQYF | TGTGCCAGCAGCTTAGGACTAGCGGGAGGGTACGAGCAGTACTTC
. | TRBJ2-7 | TRBV6-5 | TRBD2 | CASSPREGLYEQYF | TGTGCCAGCAGCCCGCGGGAGGGCCTCTACGAGCAGTACTTC
. | TRBJ1-1 | TRBV5-1 | . | CASSLGSGAKLNTEAFF | TGCGCCAGCAGCTTGGGATCCGGGGCTAAACTGAACACTGAAGCTTTCTTT
. | TRBJ1-1 | TRBV5-6 | . | CASSLPPSPEAFF | TGTGCCAGCAGCCTTCCCCCCTCACCTGAAGCTTTCTTT
once | TRBJ2-2 | TRBV7-2 | TRBD2 | CASSKTSGRMNTGELFF | TGTGCCAGCAGCAAGACTAGCGGGAGGATGAACACCGGGGAGCTGTTTTTT
. | TRBJ1-2 | TRBV19 | . | CASSMGARGYTF | TGTGCCAGTAGTATGGGGGCTAGGGGCTACACCTTC
. | TRBJ2-5 | TRBV11-3 | TRBD1 | CASSSGQGGQETQYF | TGTGCCAGCAGCTCGGGACAGGGTGGGCAAGAGACCCAGTACTTC
. | TRBJ1-1 | TRBV6-5 | . | CASSYRGNKNTEAFF | TGTGCCAGCAGTTACCGAGGGAACAAGAACACTGAAGCTTTCTTT